Sequencing of this T cell receptor (beta chain) was carried out in a study of blood T cell repertoires in COVID-19. Whole-study context: The United States, Italy and Spain were the sources of the acute and convalescent COVID-19 samples. T cells, B-cell-depleted T cells, or PBMCs provided the cDNA or gDNA that served as material.

This clone was observed a single time. In the original analysis: Reference gene primers were amplified, and this amplification served to estimate nucleated cell counts. Sequencing was performed with immunoSEQ multiplex PCR; in TCRdb, only in-frame clones are kept and a portion is missing. That table supplies the V and J calls and clone size; D and trimming were determined from the DNA. The sample lists roughly 250,000 clones, about 81% occurring once. Per the germline V gene, CDR1 is SNHLY and CDR2 is FYNNEI. V was shortened by 6 bases and J by 6 bases, with 14 bases between the two germline ends. CDR3 length: 13 residues.

The J gene is TRBJ1-2, the V gene TRBV2; D unresolved. Sequencing used peripheral blood. The TCR was taken from a woman in her sixties or seventies with active or convalescent COVID-19. CDR3 sequence (DNA): TGTGCCAGCAGCAGACCGGGGTGGGATGGCTACACCTTC. Encoded protein: CASSRPGWDGYTF.